The rows below give T cell receptor beta chains drawn from one sample of a study of T cell repertoires in cytomegalovirus infection. From the reads, TCRdb called clonotypes with MiXCR, one entry per CDR3 protein. The repertoire holds around 740,000 distinct CDR3 sequences, with approximately 34% as singletons. The specimen was PBMCs. Receptors originate from a human donor in good health (CMV status not recorded). Some clones in this sample may be carry-over from other donors' samples. Both conserved end residues are part of each CDR3. The D gene is left open where the match is weak. Expanded clones are given a class, and other clones once, few, many or no size at all.

d_gene: .
abundance: .
j_gene: TRBJ2-7
v_gene: TRBV6-1
CDR3aa: CASSRSRTGTAAYEQYF
CDR3nt: TGTGCCAGCAGTCGAAGTCGAACCGGGACGGCTGCCTACGAGCAGTACTTC

d_gene: TRBD1
abundance: .
j_gene: TRBJ1-2
v_gene: TRBV28
CDR3aa: CASSVDRGLRGYTF
CDR3nt: TGTGCCAGCTCAGTAGACAGGGGGCTCCGGGGCTACACCTTC

d_gene: TRBD2
abundance: few
j_gene: TRBJ2-5
v_gene: TRBV20-1
CDR3aa: CSAQSGVQETQYF
CDR3nt: TGCAGTGCCCAAAGCGGGGTTCAAGAGACCCAGTACTTC

d_gene: .
abundance: .
j_gene: TRBJ2-3
v_gene: TRBV7-8
CDR3aa: CTAGANTDTQYF
CDR3nt: TGTACCGCGGGGGCCAACACAGATACGCAGTATTTT

d_gene: .
abundance: .
j_gene: TRBJ2-7
v_gene: TRBV7-7
CDR3aa: CASSLGTAGEQYF
CDR3nt: TGTGCTAGCAGCTTAGGTACGGCGGGGGAGCAGTACTTC

d_gene: .
abundance: many
j_gene: TRBJ1-5
v_gene: TRBV12-3/TRBV12-4
CDR3aa: CASSFRSNQPQHF
CDR3nt: TGTGCCAGCAGTTTTCGTAGCAATCAGCCCCAGCATTTT

d_gene: .
abundance: .
j_gene: TRBJ2-1
v_gene: TRBV5-1
CDR3aa: CASSLTLTRQSYNEQFF
CDR3nt: TGCGCCAGCAGCCTAACCCTCACTAGACAATCGTACAATGAGCAGTTCTTC

d_gene: .
abundance: few
j_gene: TRBJ1-1
v_gene: TRBV19
CDR3aa: CATTPRGQGGTEAFF
CDR3nt: TGTGCCACTACCCCCAGAGGTCAGGGCGGCACTGAAGCTTTCTTT

d_gene: TRBD2
abundance: .
j_gene: TRBJ2-1
v_gene: TRBV29-1
CDR3aa: CSAGTSGRRDEQFF
CDR3nt: TGCAGCGCCGGGACTAGCGGGAGGAGGGATGAGCAGTTCTTC

d_gene: TRBD2
abundance: .
j_gene: TRBJ2-1
v_gene: TRBV5-1
CDR3aa: CASSLNPLAGGEQFF
CDR3nt: TGCGCCAGCAGCTTGAATCCCCTAGCGGGAGGTGAGCAGTTCTTC

d_gene: .
abundance: .
j_gene: TRBJ1-2
v_gene: TRBV11-2
CDR3aa: CASSLDSAGSQGTF
CDR3nt: TGTGCCAGCAGCTTAGATTCGGCAGGCTCCCAAGGCACCTTC

d_gene: TRBD2
abundance: .
j_gene: TRBJ2-3
v_gene: TRBV27
CDR3aa: CASSLSSAVAGGSYPQYF
CDR3nt: TGTGCCAGCAGTTTATCGTCTGCGGTGGCGGGAGGTTCCTACCCGCAGTATTTT

d_gene: TRBD2
abundance: .
j_gene: TRBJ2-5
v_gene: TRBV28
CDR3aa: CASLGLAGGRRETQYF
CDR3nt: TGTGCCAGCCTGGGACTAGCGGGAGGGAGAAGGGAGACCCAGTACTTC

d_gene: .
abundance: few
j_gene: TRBJ1-1
v_gene: TRBV2
CDR3aa: CASTEGLEEAFF
CDR3nt: TGTGCCAGCACCGAGGGTCTGGAGGAAGCTTTCTTT

d_gene: .
abundance: .
j_gene: TRBJ1-5
v_gene: TRBV28
CDR3aa: CASSSPGLDQPQHF
CDR3nt: TGTGCCAGCAGTTCCCCGGGACTCGATCAGCCCCAGCATTTT

d_gene: TRBD2
abundance: .
j_gene: TRBJ2-1
v_gene: TRBV4-2
CDR3aa: CASSQVTSGRYNEQFF
CDR3nt: TGTGCCAGCAGCCAAGTGACCAGCGGGAGATACAATGAGCAGTTCTTC

d_gene: TRBD2
abundance: .
j_gene: TRBJ2-1
v_gene: TRBV7-6
CDR3aa: CASSSGTSGNDEQFF
CDR3nt: TGTGCCAGCAGCTCGGGGACTAGCGGGAACGATGAGCAGTTCTTC

d_gene: .
abundance: many
j_gene: TRBJ2-5
v_gene: TRBV6-6
CDR3aa: CASSSSVETQYF
CDR3nt: TGTGCCAGCAGTTCCTCGGTAGAGACCCAGTACTTC

d_gene: TRBD1
abundance: many
j_gene: TRBJ2-1
v_gene: TRBV11-3
CDR3aa: CASSRGGGTGDNEQFF
CDR3nt: TGTGCCAGCAGCCGGGGGGGGGGGACAGGGGACAATGAGCAGTTCTTC

d_gene: TRBD1
abundance: .
j_gene: TRBJ1-1
v_gene: TRBV5-1
CDR3aa: CASSPKQGGNTEAFF
CDR3nt: TGCGCCAGCAGCCCCAAACAGGGGGGGAACACTGAAGCTTTCTTT

d_gene: TRBD2
abundance: .
j_gene: TRBJ2-3
v_gene: TRBV19
CDR3aa: CASSILPSGSTDTQYF
CDR3nt: TGTGCCAGTAGTATATTGCCTAGCGGGAGCACAGATACGCAGTATTTT

d_gene: .
abundance: .
j_gene: TRBJ1-1
v_gene: TRBV2
CDR3aa: CASSESPKNTEAFF
CDR3nt: TGTGCCAGCAGTGAAAGCCCGAAGAACACTGAAGCTTTCTTT

d_gene: .
abundance: few
j_gene: TRBJ2-7
v_gene: TRBV12-3/TRBV12-4
CDR3aa: CASSPRSVGYEQYF
CDR3nt: TGTGCCAGCAGCCCCAGGTCGGTAGGCTACGAGCAGTACTTC

d_gene: TRBD1
abundance: .
j_gene: TRBJ1-2
v_gene: TRBV12-3/TRBV12-4
CDR3aa: CASSLGRTGWNYGYTF
CDR3nt: TGTGCCAGCAGTTTAGGACGGACAGGGTGGAATTATGGCTACACCTTC

d_gene: .
abundance: few
j_gene: TRBJ1-5
v_gene: TRBV19
CDR3aa: CASSLLGNSNQPQHF
CDR3nt: TGTGCCAGTAGTCTACTAGGGAATAGCAATCAGCCCCAGCATTTT

d_gene: .
abundance: .
j_gene: TRBJ2-7
v_gene: TRBV28
CDR3aa: CATSGQIHPYEQYF
CDR3nt: TGTGCCACAAGCGGACAGATCCATCCCTACGAGCAGTACTTC

d_gene: .
abundance: few
j_gene: TRBJ1-3
v_gene: TRBV11-2
CDR3aa: CASSLGVGGAGNTIYF
CDR3nt: TGTGCCAGCAGCTTAGGGGTGGGCGGTGCTGGAAACACCATATATTTT

d_gene: .
abundance: many
j_gene: TRBJ1-2
v_gene: TRBV6-1
CDR3aa: CASSQTGNYGYTF
CDR3nt: TGTGCCAGCAGTCAAACAGGGAACTATGGCTACACCTTC

d_gene: .
abundance: .
j_gene: TRBJ1-1
v_gene: TRBV29-1
CDR3aa: CSVESQGRMGTEAFF
CDR3nt: TGCAGCGTTGAATCGCAGGGGAGGATGGGCACTGAAGCTTTCTTT

d_gene: .
abundance: .
j_gene: TRBJ2-2
v_gene: TRBV19
CDR3aa: CASIGDPASANTGELFF
CDR3nt: TGTGCCAGTATCGGTGACCCCGCTAGCGCGAACACCGGGGAGCTGTTTTTT